Following are 23 T cell receptor beta chains from one sample sequenced in a study of beta chain features in type 1 diabetes. Whole-study findings and limits: TCRB CDR3 length was moderately but significantly reduced in all four CD4+ subsets of Type 1 diabetes patients.

Investigators reverse transcribed all isolated RNA, so they sequenced expressed TCRB transcripts. TCRdb's table, derived via immunoSEQ multiplex PCR, lists solely in-frame clones and lacks some. The table has approximately 24,000 clones, 40% to 60% seen once. These receptors' antigens are unknown. Material: stem cell memory CD4+ T cells from blood. The receptor source for this set is a young man with type 1 diabetes.

V gene TRBV29-1 combines with J gene TRBJ2-5, with 11 nucleotides matching TRBD2. Germline lookup yields CDR1 SQVTM and CDR2 ANQGSEA. The CDR3 extends over 15 amino acids. The ends lost 4 bases at V and 4 bases at J; junction bases unmatched: 8. The CDR3 DNA is TGCAGCGTTGGGGGGGGGACTAGCGGCTTAGAGACCCAGTACTTC. Residues: CSVGGGTSGLETQYF.

A single count supports this clone. The rearrangement joins TRBV5-1 to TRBJ1-1; no definite D call. CDR1 is SGHRS and CDR2 is YFSETQ in the germline V gene. This CDR3 comprises 13 residues. V gave up 0 bases and J gave up 3 bases, with 6 bases separating them. CDR3 in amino acids: CASSLVADTEAFF. The CDR3 DNA reads as TGCGCCAGCAGCTTGGTCGCGGACACTGAAGCTTTCTTT.

The genes are TRBV5-8 and TRBJ2-1; the D gene is possibly TRBD1 (5 bases). CDR1 is SGHTS, CDR2 YDEGEE, per germline. The CDR3 spans 15 residues. V was shortened by 0 bases and J by 4 bases, with 11 bases between the two germline ends. The CDR3, as DNA: TGTGCCAGCAGCTTGGAGGGGAACGGGTACAATGAGCAGTTCTTC. Translated: CASSLEGNGYNEQFF.

The chain is built from TRBV27 and TRBJ1-2; D not resolved. V was cut by 1 base and J by 5 bases, with 14 bases left in between. This CDR3 has 15 amino acids. Germline assignment: CDR1 MNHEY and CDR2 SMNVEV (reference sequence). The CDR3 spells CASSLLPLGAYGYTF. The CDR3 coding sequence is TGTGCCAGCAGTTTATTGCCCCTTGGAGCTTATGGCTACACCTTC.

The rearrangement joins TRBV25-1 to TRBJ1-3; the match to TRBD1 covers 7 bases. V shed 7 bases and J 2 bases; nucleotides not matched to a gene: 5. The V gene's germline CDR1 is MGHDK and CDR2 SYGVNS. The CDR3 length is 14 residues. The CDR3 DNA sequence: TGTGCCAGCATCCCGACAGGGACTGGAAACACCATATATTTT. Protein: CASIPTGTGNTIYF.

V is TRBV7-9 and J is TRBJ2-3, with D possibly TRBD2 on 6 matching bases. Deletions cut 4 bases from V and 5 bases from J, with 10 bases between. In germline, CDR1 is SEHNR, CDR2 FQNEAQ (reference sequence). The CDR3 loop spans 13 amino acids. CDR3 bases: TGTGCCAGCAGCTCGACTAGGGGAGATACGCAGTATTTT. This translates into CASSSTRGDTQYF.

The chain links TRBV14 to TRBJ2-5, with D uncertain. Trimming left V 1 base short and J 9 bases short, with 6 bases between. The germline V gene encodes CDR1 SGHDN and CDR2 FVKESK. The CDR3 runs 11 residues. The CDR3 DNA sequence: TGTGCCAGCAGCCAAGTAGTGCCCCAGTACTTC. Protein sequence: CASSQVVPQYF.

The chain links TRBV10-3 to TRBJ1-4; D unresolved. The ends were cut back, 10 bases at V and 8 bases at J, with 11 bases in the middle. The CDR3 is 11 residues long. The germline V gene encodes CDR1 ENHRY and CDR2 SYGVKD. The DNA for the CDR3 is TGTGCCACCTCTCCGGGGGAAAAACTGTTTTTT. Translated: CATSPGEKLFF.

This clone has just a few counts. The chain has TRBV19 and TRBJ2-4, with a possible D match to TRBD2 (5 bases). The CDR3 totals 14 residues. Trimming shortened V by 8 bases and J by 0 bases, and 11 bases separated the two germline ends. CDR1 and CDR2 from the germline V gene are LNHDA and SQIVND (reference sequence). In DNA, the CDR3 is TGTGCCAGTGCGGACGGACTAGCCAAAAACATTCAGTACTTC. It yields the protein CASADGLAKNIQYF.

This clone showed up just a few times. V gene TRBV12-5 combines with J gene TRBJ2-5, with TRBD2 identical over 9 bases. Germline V CDR1 and CDR2: LGHNT, FRNRAP. The CDR3 runs 13 residues. V trimming: 6 bases; J trimming: 5 bases; junction bases outside the gene matches: 4. Here the CDR3 DNA reads TGTGCTAGTGGGGATAGCGGGAGTGAGACCCAGTACTTC. Encoded protein: CASGDSGSETQYF.

This rearrangement joins TRBV10-3 to TRBJ2-7; 7 bases map to TRBD2. V shed 2 bases, J shed 0 bases, and the junction held 7 bases outside the gene matches. Germline CDR1 ENHRY, CDR2 SYGVKD. This CDR3 has 16 amino acids. CDR3 sequence: CAISEGRGSSSYEQYF. As DNA, the CDR3 is TGTGCCATCAGTGAGGGGCGCGGGAGTAGCTCCTACGAGCAGTACTTC.

The V gene is TRBV12-5, the J gene TRBJ1-4; D gene ambiguous. Looked up from germline, CDR1 is LGHNT and CDR2 is FRNRAP. This CDR3 has 14 residues. Trimming shortened V by 5 bases and J by 7 bases, and 14 bases separated the two germline ends. The CDR3 nucleotides are TGTGCTAGTGGTCCCACGACGGGTACTGAAAAACTGTTTTTT. This codes for CASGPTTGTEKLFF.

This clone was found a few times. The CDR3 DNA follows: TGCAGCGTTATGACAGGGGGCGACTATGGCTACACCTTC. Encoded protein: CSVMTGGDYGYTF. The chain uses TRBV29-1 and TRBJ1-2; 10 bases are shared with TRBD1. CDR1 is SQVTM and CDR2 is ANQGSEA in the germline V gene. The CDR3 has 13 amino acids. The V gene end was trimmed by 5 bases and the J gene end by 3 bases; junction bases not matched to a gene: 3.

This chain connects TRBV21-1 to TRBJ2-1; the D segment call TRBD2 is taken from the table without a DNA check. TRBV21-1 is termed a pseudogene. This CDR3 is 17 amino acids long. CDR3 region: CASRRGIATHSDNEQFF. CDR3 nucleotide sequence: TGTGCCAGCAGACGAGGCATAGCTACACATTCCGACAATGAGCAGTTCTTC.

V is TRBV7-9 and J is TRBJ1-1; 7 positions match TRBD1. The CDR3 length is 15 residues. CDR1 SEHNR and CDR2 FQNEAQ come from the germline V gene (reference sequence). J lost 6 bases, V lost 1 base, and 8 bases had no gene match. The CDR3 is CASSLGTGGIAEAFF. The CDR3 nucleotides read TGTGCCAGCAGCTTAGGGACAGGAGGGATAGCTGAAGCTTTCTTT. The full variable domain, with the rest looked up from reference TRBV7-9 and TRBJ1-1, is DTGVSQNPRHKITKRGQNVTFRCDPISEHNRLYWYRQTLGQGPEFLTYFQNEAQLEKSRLLSDRFSAERPKGSFSTLEIQRTEQGDSAMYLCASSLGTGGIAEAFFGQGTRLTVV.

This clone turned up a few times. The chain couples TRBV5-1 to TRBJ2-1; 11 nucleotides align to TRBD2. V shed 7 bases and J 2 bases; nucleotides not matched to a gene: 14. The CDR3 consists of 18 residues. Germline CDR1 reads SGHRS; CDR2 reads YFSETQ. The CDR3 loop is CASSLSPTGLAAYNEQFF. CDR3 DNA sequence: TGCGCCAGCTCCCTATCACCGACGGGACTAGCGGCCTACAATGAGCAGTTCTTC. Looking up the rest from reference TRBV5-1 and TRBJ2-1 gives the full variable domain: KAGVTQTPRYLIKTRGQQVTLSCSPISGHRSVSWYQQTPGQGLQFLFEYFSETQRNKGNFPGRFSGRQFSNSRSEMNVSTLELGDSALYLCASSLSPTGLAAYNEQFFGPGTRLTVL.

This clone occurred a few times. The V call is TRBV29-1, the J call TRBJ1-2, with D perhaps matching TRBD1 (5 bases). V was trimmed by 0 bases and J by 7 bases, leaving 15 bases between them. The germline V gene encodes CDR1 SQVTM and CDR2 ANQGSEA. The CDR3 has 14 amino acids. The CDR3 spells CSVEDQEGIAGYTF. The CDR3, as DNA: TGCAGCGTTGAAGATCAGGAGGGGATAGCTGGCTACACCTTC.

The chain couples TRBV5-6 to TRBJ2-6, with TRBD1 matching over 7 bases. Looked up from germline, CDR1 is SGHDT and CDR2 is YYEEEE. The ends lost 3 bases at V and 2 bases at J; junction bases unmatched: 2. The CDR3 totals 15 residues. CDR3 bases: TGTGCCAGCAGCTGGGACAGACCTGGGGCCAACGTCCTGACTTTC. This gives the protein CASSWDRPGANVLTF.

The J gene is TRBJ2-5, the V gene TRBV18, with 11 bases aligning to TRBD2. V was clipped by 6 bases and J by 1 base; unmatched bases: 7. The CDR3 is 16 amino acids. Germline-derived CDR1 and CDR2 are KGHSH and LQKENI. The CDR3 DNA reads TGTGCCAGCTCGCGTGGGACTAGCGGTTCCCAAGAGACCCAGTACTTC. The encoded protein is CASSRGTSGSQETQYF.

Regarding this clone: The junction differs from germline at one of its ends, possibly a read error. The genes are TRBV2 and TRBJ2-5; 10 bases agree with TRBD2. The CDR3 runs 15 residues. In germline, CDR1 is SNHLY, CDR2 FYNNEI. CDR3 residues: CASSLQRGGQGTQYF. CDR3 sequence (DNA): TGTGCCAGCAGCCTTCAGCGGGGGGGTCAAGGGACCCAGTACTTC.

V and J are TRBV5-1 and TRBJ2-1; TRBD2 matches at 11 bases. Germline-derived CDR1 and CDR2 are SGHRS and YFSETQ. This CDR3 contains 15 residues. With 4 bases clipped from V and 2 bases from J, the junction kept 2 bases outside the gene matches. This CDR3 reads CASSQTSGAYNEQFF. In DNA, the CDR3 is TGCGCCAGCAGCCAGACTAGCGGGGCCTACAATGAGCAGTTCTTC.

The chain is built from TRBV6-1 and TRBJ1-5; 8 bases align to TRBD1. Germline CDR1 and CDR2: MNHNS and SASEGT. The CDR3 sequence is 14 residues long. The V gene end was trimmed by 5 bases and the J gene end by 6 bases; junction bases not matched to a gene: 6. CDR3 loop: CASSSGQEVQPQHF. CDR3 nucleotide sequence: TGTGCCAGCAGTTCGGGACAGGAGGTTCAGCCCCAGCATTTT.

V and J are TRBV18 and TRBJ1-3, with TRBD1 identical over 11 bases. Per germline, CDR1 KGHSH and CDR2 LQKENI. V trimming: 4 bases; J trimming: 0 bases; junction bases outside the gene matches: 2. This CDR3 comprises 16 residues. The CDR3 nucleotides read TGTGCCAGCTCACGGACAGGGGGCAACTCTGGAAACACCATATATTTT. Amino acid sequence: CASSRTGGNSGNTIYF.